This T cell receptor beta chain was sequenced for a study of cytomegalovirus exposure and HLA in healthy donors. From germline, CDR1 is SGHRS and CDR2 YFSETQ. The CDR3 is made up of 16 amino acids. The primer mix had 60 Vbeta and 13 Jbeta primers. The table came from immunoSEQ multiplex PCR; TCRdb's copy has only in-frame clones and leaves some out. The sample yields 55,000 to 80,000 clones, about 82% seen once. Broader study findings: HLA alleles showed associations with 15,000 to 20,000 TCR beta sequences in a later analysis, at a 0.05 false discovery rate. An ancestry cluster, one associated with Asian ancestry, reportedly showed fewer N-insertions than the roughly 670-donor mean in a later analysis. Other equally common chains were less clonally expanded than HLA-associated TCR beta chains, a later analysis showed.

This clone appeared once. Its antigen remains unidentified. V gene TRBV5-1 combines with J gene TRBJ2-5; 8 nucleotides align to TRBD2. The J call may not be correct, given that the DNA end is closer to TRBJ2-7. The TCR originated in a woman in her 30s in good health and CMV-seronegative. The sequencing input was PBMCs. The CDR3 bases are TGCGCCAGCAGCCCGGACGGGACCGGGGGGGTCTACGAGCAGTACTTC. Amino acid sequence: CASSPDGTGGVYEQYF.